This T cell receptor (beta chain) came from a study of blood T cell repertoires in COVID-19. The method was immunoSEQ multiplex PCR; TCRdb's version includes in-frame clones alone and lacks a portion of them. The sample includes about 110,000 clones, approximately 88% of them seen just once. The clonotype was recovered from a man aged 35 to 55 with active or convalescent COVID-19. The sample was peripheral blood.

DNA for the CDR3: TGTGCCAGCAGCTTGGGGACAGGGGAAAATCAGCCCCAGCATTTT. As protein: CASSLGTGENQPQHF. V usage is TRBV7-9 and J usage is TRBJ1-5; 10 bases are a match to TRBD1. CDR1 is SEHNR and CDR2 is FQNEAQ in the germline V gene (reference sequence). This CDR3 region has 15 residues. Trimming at V came to 3 bases and at J to 4 bases, leaving 3 bases not matched to a gene. The full variable domain, its missing parts supplied by reference TRBV7-9 and TRBJ1-5, is DTGVSQNPRHKITKRGQNVTFRCDPISEHNRLYWYRQTLGQGPEFLTYFQNEAQLEKSRLLSDRFSAERPKGSFSTLEIQRTEQGDSAMYLCASSLGTGENQPQHFGDGTRLSIL.